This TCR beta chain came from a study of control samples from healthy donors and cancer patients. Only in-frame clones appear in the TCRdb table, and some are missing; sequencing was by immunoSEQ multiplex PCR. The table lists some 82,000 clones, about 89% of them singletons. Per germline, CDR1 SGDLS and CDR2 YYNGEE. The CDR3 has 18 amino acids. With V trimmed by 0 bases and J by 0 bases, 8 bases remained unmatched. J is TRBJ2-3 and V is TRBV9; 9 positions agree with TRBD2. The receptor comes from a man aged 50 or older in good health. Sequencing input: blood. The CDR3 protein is CASSVEERGALSTDTQYF. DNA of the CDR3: TGTGCCAGCAGCGTAGAGGAGCGGGGGGCCCTAAGCACAGATACGCAGTATTTT.